This T cell receptor beta chain emerged from a study of cytomegalovirus exposure and HLA in healthy donors. The overall study: An earlier analysis found some 100 million unique TCR beta sequences from 150 million to 200 million T cells.

Primers for the PCR totalled 60 Vbeta and 13 Jbeta. TCRdb's copy holds only in-frame clones and misses some; the assay was immunoSEQ multiplex PCR. The data contain about 110,000 clones, more than 70% of them singletons. Study-wide results and caveats: Immune exposure information comprised only CMV serostatus.

About this clone itself: Its matching antigen is unknown.

V was trimmed by 1 base and J by 0 bases, leaving 14 bases between them. Germline V lookup: CDR1 SGHAT, CDR2 FQNNGV. This CDR3 is built from 17 residues. This TCR derives from a woman aged 55-69 years in good health and CMV-seropositive. Sequencing was done on a sample of PBMCs. The J gene is TRBJ2-3, the V gene TRBV11-2; tentatively, D is TRBD1 (6 bases). The CDR3 DNA reads as TGTGCCAGCAGCTTAGCAACAGGGACCGCTAGCACAGATACGCAGTATTTT. Amino acid sequence: CASSLATGTASTDTQYF.